The clone carrying this T cell receptor beta chain was picked up many times. What it binds is not known. The V gene lost 6 bases and the J gene lost 3 bases, with 8 bases spanning the gap. Germline CDR1 reads MNHEY; CDR2 reads SVGAGI. CDR3 size: 12 residues. A second PCR of 7 to 11 cycles used a sample-barcoded 5' primer and a J-beta primer mix. One entry per CDR3 protein, called by TCRdb with MiXCR from the 5' RACE reads. Seen here are 650,000 to 1,000,000 distinct CDR3 sequences, around 34% observed once, and the top ten hold around 13%. The data derive from a study of blood T cells in healthy people across ages. Study-level points and caveats: What prevented conclusive comparison of naive and antigen-experienced cells was that PBMCs were unsorted.

The chain joins TRBV6-5 to TRBJ2-5; D unresolved. The sequenced sample was blood. The clonotype was recovered from a young man in good health. CDR3 coding DNA: TGTGCCAGCAGCACAGACGAAGAGACCCAGTACTTC. It encodes CASSTDEETQYF.